This T cell receptor beta chain was found in a study of T cell changes during pregnancy in multiple sclerosis. Repertoires were generated with immunoSEQ multiplex PCR, while TCRdb's copy carries only in-frame clones and drops some. Of several thousand clones detected, around 84% appear once; the ten largest clones hold 15% to 20%. The length of the CDR3 is 17 residues. Germline CDR1 is MNHNS and CDR2 is SASEGT. Trimming cost V 2 bases and J 3 bases; bases outside gene matches: 11. The chain is built from TRBV6-1 and TRBJ2-7; 9 bases map to TRBD2. The sequences come from CD8+ T cells from peripheral blood mononuclear cells, collected in the second trimester of pregnancy. This TCR was sampled from a female donor in good health, enrolled as a control in a pregnancy study. This CDR3 reads CASSEFPVLREGYEQYF. The DNA of the CDR3 is TGTGCCAGCAGTGAATTCCCCGTGTTGCGGGAGGGCTACGAGCAGTACTTC.